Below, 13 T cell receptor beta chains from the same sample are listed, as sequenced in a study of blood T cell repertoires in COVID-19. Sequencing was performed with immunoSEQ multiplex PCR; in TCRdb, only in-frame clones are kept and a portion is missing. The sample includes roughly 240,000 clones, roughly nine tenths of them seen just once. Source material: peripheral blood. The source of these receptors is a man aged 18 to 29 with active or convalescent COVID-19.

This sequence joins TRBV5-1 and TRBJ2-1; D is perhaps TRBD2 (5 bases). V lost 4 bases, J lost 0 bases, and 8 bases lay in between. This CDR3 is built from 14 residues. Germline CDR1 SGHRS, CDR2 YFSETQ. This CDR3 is CASSAGGSYNEQFF. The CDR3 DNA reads TGCGCCAGCAGCGCCGGAGGCTCCTACAATGAGCAGTTCTTC.

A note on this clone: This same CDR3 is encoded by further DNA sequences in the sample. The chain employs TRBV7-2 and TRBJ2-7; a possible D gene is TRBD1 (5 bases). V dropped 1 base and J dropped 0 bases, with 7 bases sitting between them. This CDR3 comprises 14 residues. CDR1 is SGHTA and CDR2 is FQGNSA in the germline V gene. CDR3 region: CASSLGGFSYEQYF. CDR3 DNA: TGTGCCAGCAGCTTAGGGGGCTTCTCCTACGAGCAGTACTTC. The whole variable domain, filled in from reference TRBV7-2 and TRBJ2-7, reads GAGVSQSPSNKVTEKGKDVELRCDPISGHTALYWYRQSLGQGLEFLIYFQGNSAPDKSGLPSDRFSAERTGGSVSTLTIQRTQQEDSAVYLCASSLGGFSYEQYFGPGTRLTVT.

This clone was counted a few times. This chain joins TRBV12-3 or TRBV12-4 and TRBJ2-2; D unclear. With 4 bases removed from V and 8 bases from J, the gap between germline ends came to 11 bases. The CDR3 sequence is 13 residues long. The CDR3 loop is CASSSGVKGELFF. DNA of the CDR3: TGTGCCAGCAGTTCCGGTGTGAAGGGGGAGCTGTTTTTT.

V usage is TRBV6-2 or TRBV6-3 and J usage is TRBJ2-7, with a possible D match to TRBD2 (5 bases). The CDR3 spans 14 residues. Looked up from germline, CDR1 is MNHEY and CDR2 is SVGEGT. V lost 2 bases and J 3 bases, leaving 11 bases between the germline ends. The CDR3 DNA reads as TGTGCCAGCAGTTACCGGGGATTCAACTACGAGCAGTACTTC. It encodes CASSYRGFNYEQYF.

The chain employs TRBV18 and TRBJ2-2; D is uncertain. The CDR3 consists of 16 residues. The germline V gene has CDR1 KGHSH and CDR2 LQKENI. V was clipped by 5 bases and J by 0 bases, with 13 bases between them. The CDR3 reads CASSYRGSANTGELFF. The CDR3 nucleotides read TGTGCCAGCTCATATCGCGGCAGTGCGAACACCGGGGAGCTGTTTTTT.

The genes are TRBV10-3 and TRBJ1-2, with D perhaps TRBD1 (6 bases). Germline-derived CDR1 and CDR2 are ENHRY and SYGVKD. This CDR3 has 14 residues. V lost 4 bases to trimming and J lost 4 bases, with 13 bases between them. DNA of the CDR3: TGTGCCATCAGTGGACGACAGGCCGGCTATGGCTACACCTTC. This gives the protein CAISGRQAGYGYTF.

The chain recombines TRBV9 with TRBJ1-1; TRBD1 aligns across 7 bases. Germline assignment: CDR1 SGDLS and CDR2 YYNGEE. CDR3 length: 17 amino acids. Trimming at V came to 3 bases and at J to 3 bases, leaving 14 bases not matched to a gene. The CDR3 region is CASSGAGQVGAHTEAFF. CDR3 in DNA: TGTGCCAGCAGCGGTGCCGGACAGGTCGGAGCCCACACTGAAGCTTTCTTT. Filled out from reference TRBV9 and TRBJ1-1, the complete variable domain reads DSGVTQTPKHLITATGQRVTLRCSPRSGDLSVYWYQQSLDQGLQFLIQYYNGEERAKGNILERFSAQQFPDLHSELNLSSLELGDSALYFCASSGAGQVGAHTEAFFGQGTRLTVV.

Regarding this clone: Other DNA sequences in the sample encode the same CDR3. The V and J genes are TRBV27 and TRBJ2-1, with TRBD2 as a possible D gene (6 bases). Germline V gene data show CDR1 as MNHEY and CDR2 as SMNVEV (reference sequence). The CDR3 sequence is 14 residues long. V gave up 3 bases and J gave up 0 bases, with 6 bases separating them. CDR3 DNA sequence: TGTGCCAGCAGTTTCGGGAGCTCCTACAATGAGCAGTTCTTC. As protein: CASSFGSSYNEQFF.

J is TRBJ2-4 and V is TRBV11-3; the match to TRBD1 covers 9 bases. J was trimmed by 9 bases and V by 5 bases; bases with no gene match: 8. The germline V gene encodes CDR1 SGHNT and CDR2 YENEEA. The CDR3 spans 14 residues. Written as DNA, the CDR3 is TGTGCCAGCAGCCCTAGGACAGGGGAAGGCATTCAGTACTTC. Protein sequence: CASSPRTGEGIQYF.

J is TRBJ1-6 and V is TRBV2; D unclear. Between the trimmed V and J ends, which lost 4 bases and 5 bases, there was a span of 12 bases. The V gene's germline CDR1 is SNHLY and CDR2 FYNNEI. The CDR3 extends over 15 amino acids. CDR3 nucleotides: TGTGCCAGCAGTGTCGTTTCAGAAGATAATTCACCCCTCCACTTT. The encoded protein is CASSVVSEDNSPLHF.

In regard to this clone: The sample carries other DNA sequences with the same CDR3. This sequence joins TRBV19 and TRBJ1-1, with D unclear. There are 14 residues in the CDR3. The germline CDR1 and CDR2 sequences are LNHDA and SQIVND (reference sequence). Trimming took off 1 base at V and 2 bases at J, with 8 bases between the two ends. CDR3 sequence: CASSIASGNTEAFF. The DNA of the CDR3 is TGTGCCAGTAGTATAGCTTCGGGTAACACTGAAGCTTTCTTT.

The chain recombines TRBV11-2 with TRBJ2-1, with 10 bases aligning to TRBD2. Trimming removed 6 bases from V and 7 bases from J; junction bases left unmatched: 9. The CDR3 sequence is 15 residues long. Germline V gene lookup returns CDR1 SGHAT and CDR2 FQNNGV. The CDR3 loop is CASRERTSGRNEQFF. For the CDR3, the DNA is TGTGCCAGCAGGGAAAGGACTAGCGGACGAAATGAGCAGTTCTTC.

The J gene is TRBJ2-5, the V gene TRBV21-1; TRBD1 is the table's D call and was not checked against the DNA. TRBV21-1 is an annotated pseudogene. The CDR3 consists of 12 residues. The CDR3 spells CASSVQIETQYF. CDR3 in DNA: TGTGCCAGCAGCGTACAGATAGAGACCCAGTACTTC.